Included here is one TCR beta chain sequence, with context. Its matching antigen is unknown. The table came from immunoSEQ multiplex PCR; TCRdb's copy has only in-frame clones and leaves some out. The sample comprises 120,000 to 150,000 clones, around 93% of which are singletons, and approximately 2.8% rests with the top ten. The entry originates in a study of T cell responses to AZD1222 COVID-19 vaccine. Study outcomes and limitations: Donors in the cohort were predominantly white British and more often female, and clonal diversity was possibly underestimated.

Germline CDR1 MDHEN, CDR2 SYDVKM. V shed 7 bases and J shed 8 bases, with 14 bases lying between them. This CDR3 contains 12 residues. The receptor was derived from an adult in good health. The chain carries TRBV28 and TRBJ1-2, with D possibly matching TRBD1 (6 bases). The sample consisted of peripheral blood, taken on day 0 of AZD1222 vaccination. The CDR3 sequence is CASMVAGDGYTF. The CDR3 DNA is TGTGCCAGCATGGTCGCAGGGGACGGCTACACCTTC.